This T cell receptor (beta chain) appears in the sequencing data of a study of long-term antiretroviral therapy in people with HIV. Study-wide points: After ART, diversity increased yet remained lower than transplant donor controls. Whichever time point was examined, clones expanded before ART dominated the repertoire.

One or more pre-ART and two or more post-ART PBMC samples were available from each donor. Turning to this clone: Its antigen is unknown.

An immunoSEQ assay, version v3.0, was performed at survey level. Produced via immunoSEQ multiplex PCR; TCRdb's table is partial and in-frame only. The sample yields tens of thousands of clones, roughly 80% seen once. The V gene end was trimmed by 7 bases and the J gene end by 5 bases; junction bases not matched to a gene: 11. Germline CDR1 and CDR2: SQVTM and ANQGSEA. The CDR3 has 14 amino acids. The source was unsorted PBMCs, collected 1 year after starting antiretroviral therapy. The V call is TRBV29-1, the J call TRBJ2-1; 7 bases match TRBD2. This TCR derives from a man between 18 and 29 years old with HIV. For the CDR3, the DNA is TGCAGCGGCGGCGGACCGGGAGGAGACAATGAGCAGTTCTTC. Protein product: CSGGGPGGDNEQFF.